Each of the 16 T cell receptor beta chains below was sequenced from the same sample in a study of shared clonotypes between healthy human individuals. Profiling relied on immunoSEQ multiplex PCR, and the TCRdb table lists in-frame clones only, not all of them. Seen here are about 1 million clones, around 76% observed once, and the top ten hold approximately 1.5%. The specimen was memory CD4+ T cells sorted from blood. The subset: CD45RA-negative fraction. The receptor source for this set is a man aged 18 to 29 in good health.

The chain joins TRBV30 to TRBJ2-7; the D call may be TRBD1 or TRBD2 (6 bases each). Trimming removed 5 bases at V and 5 bases at J, with 16 bases between. This CDR3 contains 13 residues. Germline lookup yields CDR1 GTSNPN and CDR2 SVGIG (reference sequence). Here the CDR3 DNA reads TGTGCCTGGGGAGGGGGGAGGAACCACGAGCAGTACTTC. This gives the protein CAWGGGRNHEQYF.

The chain recombines TRBV6-5 with TRBJ1-3; possibly TRBD1 for D (5 bases). The V gene's germline CDR1 is MNHEY and CDR2 SVGAGI. V was clipped by 5 bases and J by 4 bases, with 15 bases between them. The CDR3 is 15 amino acids. The CDR3: CASSPGGGYGNTIYF. DNA for the CDR3: TGTGCCAGCAGTCCGGGCGGGGGGTACGGAAACACCATATATTTT.

This rearrangement joins TRBV4-1 to TRBJ1-1; D possibly corresponds to TRBD1 (5 bases). The CDR3 consists of 16 residues. V lost 1 base to trimming and J lost 6 bases, with 18 bases between them. CDR1 is MGHRA, CDR2 YSYEKL, per germline. DNA of the CDR3: TGCGCCAGCAGCCAAGCCGCAGGAGGGGCCTTGGCTGAAGCTTTCTTT. It yields the protein CASSQAAGGALAEAFF.

The genes are TRBV5-1 and TRBJ2-3; D assignment may be TRBD1 or TRBD2 (5 bases each). V shed 0 bases and J shed 3 bases, with 8 bases lying between them. Germline assignment: CDR1 SGHRS and CDR2 YFSETQ. This CDR3 has 14 residues. The CDR3, as DNA: TGCGCCAGCAGCTTGGCCTGGGGGACAGATACGCAGTATTTT. Translated: CASSLAWGTDTQYF.

V gene TRBV5-6 combines with J gene TRBJ1-4; D not resolved. The CDR3 has 15 residues. CDR1 is SGHDT and CDR2 is YYEEEE in the germline V gene. Trimming took off 0 bases at V and 4 bases at J, with 10 bases between the two ends. Here the CDR3 DNA reads TGTGCCAGCAGCTTGGGCCTGACTGGTAATGAAAAACTGTTTTTT. This gives the protein CASSLGLTGNEKLFF. Using reference TRBV5-6 and TRBJ1-4 for the parts outside the CDR3, the full variable domain is DAGVTQSPTHLIKTRGQQVTLRCSPKSGHDTVSWYQQALGQGPQFIFQYYEEEERQRGNFPDRFSGHQFPNYSSELNVNALLLGDSALYLCASSLGLTGNEKLFFGSGTQLSVL.

The rearrangement joins TRBV29-1 to TRBJ2-1; 10 bases map to TRBD2. The CDR3 runs to 11 residues. J was trimmed by 14 bases and V by 5 bases; bases with no gene match: 6. Germline V gene data show CDR1 as SQVTM and CDR2 as ANQGSEA. In DNA, the CDR3 is TGCAGCGTTATCAGCGGGGGGGCGAAGTTCTTC. Translation: CSVISGGAKFF.

There are a few counts of this clone. The rearrangement uses TRBV5-1 and TRBJ1-1; 9 bases are a match to TRBD1. The length of the CDR3 is 14 residues. Trimming at V came to 2 bases and at J to 5 bases, leaving 4 bases not matched to a gene. Germline V gene data show CDR1 as SGHRS and CDR2 as YFSETQ. CDR3: CASSFNRGQTEAFF. The CDR3 DNA sequence: TGCGCCAGCAGCTTTAACAGGGGGCAGACTGAAGCTTTCTTT.

This chain's CDR3 is CASQWVEQPQHF. In DNA form, the CDR3 reads TGTGCCAGCCAATGGGTGGAACAGCCCCAGCATTTT. The chain carries TRBV6-6 and TRBJ1-5; no firm D call. Germline V gene data show CDR1 as MNHNY and CDR2 as SVGAGI (reference sequence). This CDR3 is 12 amino acids long. Between the trimmed V and J ends, which lost 8 bases and 7 bases, there was a span of 12 bases.

CDR3 DNA: TGTGCCAGCAGCTTAGCGCCTCGGGGGGGCTACACCTTC. Translated: CASSLAPRGGYTF. This chain links TRBV7-2 with TRBJ1-2; D possibly corresponds to TRBD1 (5 bases). CDR3 length: 13 residues. V shed 0 bases and J shed 8 bases, with 10 bases lying between them. CDR1 and CDR2 (germline): SGHTA, FQGNSA.

V usage is TRBV27 and J usage is TRBJ1-6, with D perhaps matching TRBD1 (5 bases). The germline gives CDR1 MNHEY, CDR2 SMNVEV (reference sequence). Trimming took off 2 bases at V and 6 bases at J, with 14 bases between the two ends. CDR3 size: 16 residues. This CDR3 is CASSLGGGIFNSPLHF. As DNA, the CDR3 is TGTGCCAGCAGTTTAGGTGGGGGGATTTTTAATTCACCCCTCCACTTT.

The sample holds a few counts of this clone. At the DNA level, this CDR3 is encoded by other sequences in the same sample as well. The rearrangement joins TRBV18 to TRBJ2-5; D is uncertain. This CDR3 comprises 14 residues. Germline V gene lookup returns CDR1 KGHSH and CDR2 LQKENI. V dropped 3 bases and J dropped 2 bases, with 10 bases sitting between them. CDR3 nucleotide sequence: TGTGCCAGCTCACCCGGCCGGTCGCAAGAGACCCAGTACTTC. Translation gives CASSPGRSQETQYF.

This rearrangement joins TRBV11-2 to TRBJ2-3; the D gene is possibly TRBD2 (6 bases). Looked up from germline, CDR1 is SGHAT and CDR2 is FQNNGV. The V end lost 5 bases, the J end lost 6 bases, and 21 bases lay between the germline ends. The CDR3 sequence is 16 residues long. CDR3 sequence reads: CASSLGLSSGGDTQYF. The CDR3, as DNA: TGTGCCAGCAGCCTAGGACTCTCCAGTGGGGGGGATACGCAGTATTTT. Looking up the rest from reference TRBV11-2 and TRBJ2-3 gives the full variable domain: EAGVAQSPRYKIIEKRQSVAFWCNPISGHATLYWYQQILGQGPKLLIQFQNNGVVDDSQLPKDRFSAERLKGVDSTLKIQPAKLEDSAVYLCASSLGLSSGGDTQYFGPGTRLTVL.

The rearrangement joins TRBV6-5 to TRBJ1-4, with no clear D. The germline V gene has CDR1 MNHEY and CDR2 SVGAGI. V was cut by 0 bases and J by 8 bases, with 16 bases left in between. CDR3 length equals 16 residues. This CDR3 is CASSYSSGSSREKLFF. The CDR3, as DNA: TGTGCCAGCAGTTACTCGAGCGGCAGTAGCAGGGAAAAACTGTTTTTT.

This chain uses TRBV10-1 with TRBJ2-3; 7 nucleotides line up with TRBD2. Germline assignment: CDR1 WNHNN and CDR2 SYGVQD (reference sequence). V trimming: 8 bases; J trimming: 7 bases; junction bases outside the gene matches: 15. This CDR3 region has 15 residues. The CDR3 DNA is TGCGCCAGCGGACTCCAGCGGGGAGGATCAAATACGCAGTATTTT. Amino acid sequence: CASGLQRGGSNTQYF.

The chain recombines TRBV19 with TRBJ2-7, with D tentatively TRBD1 (8 bases). The CDR3 has 14 residues. V was shortened by 5 bases and J by 1 base, with 12 bases between the two germline ends. Germline V gene data show CDR1 as LNHDA and CDR2 as SQIVND (reference sequence). The CDR3, as DNA: TGTGCCAGTAGTCAACAGGGGGGGTCCTACGAGCAGTACTTC. This codes for CASSQQGGSYEQYF. Full variable domain (missing parts from reference TRBV19 and TRBJ2-7): DGGITQSPKYLFRKEGQNVTLSCEQNLNHDAMYWYRQDPGQGLRLIYYSQIVNDFQKGDIAEGYSVSREKKESFPLTVTSAQKNPTAFYLCASSQQGGSYEQYFGPGTRLTVT.

To note about this clone: In the same sample, other DNA sequences code for this CDR3. V is TRBV18 and J is TRBJ2-3; no definite D call. Germline-derived CDR1 and CDR2 are KGHSH and LQKENI. Trimming shortened V by 2 bases and J by 4 bases, and 4 bases separated the two germline ends. The CDR3 sequence is 12 residues long. The CDR3, as DNA: TGTGCCAGCTCACCAGGGGCAGATACGCAGTATTTT. Protein sequence: CASSPGADTQYF.